This T cell receptor beta chain was sequenced during a study of shared clonotypes between healthy human individuals. Study results and caveats: When compared with the clonotypes that were shared by all four sorted-subset donors, the non-shared clonotypes turned out to have lower generation probabilities.

CD8 cells classed as naive were CD45RO-negative and positively selected for CCR7, excluding terminally differentiated effector memory CD45RA+ cells. The repertoire was sequenced with immunoSEQ multiplex PCR; TCRdb's copy has only in-frame clones and lacks some. The sample holds approximately 2,200,000 clones, just over 90% seen once. The CDR3 sequence is 19 residues long. Germline lookup yields CDR1 SGHTA and CDR2 FQGNSA. V lost 5 bases to trimming and J lost 7 bases; unmatched junction nucleotides: 21. This clone was detected once. Antigen: not known. The receptor was derived from a man aged 18 to 29 in good health. Some clones in this sample may be carry-over from other donors' samples. Sequenced: naive CD8+ T cells from PBMCs. The chain employs TRBV7-2 and TRBJ2-7; 12 nucleotides agree with TRBD2. CDR3 in DNA: TGTGCCAGCAGCCGGGGGCTAGCGGGAGGGCCGCACGTACTCGGGGAGCAGTACTTC. Translation: CASSRGLAGGPHVLGEQYF.